This entry describes one T cell receptor (beta chain). As yet, its antigen is unknown. The use of a sample-barcoded 5' primer and a J-beta primer mix characterized a second PCR of roughly 7 to 11 cycles. TCRdb reanalysed the 5' RACE reads using MiXCR and keeps one entry per CDR3 protein. The profile covers approximately 800,000 distinct CDR3 sequences, with roughly three fifths appearing a single time and around 25% taken by the ten largest. This specimen belongs to a study of blood T cells in healthy people across ages. Study conclusions and caveats: Donor CMV status, an unknown factor, possibly confounded changes in expanded clonotypes. Roughly linear declines in TCR beta diversity per million T cells occurred with age.

Extracted total RNA amounted to at least 5.5 micrograms for each sample. Input material: blood. The clonotype was recovered from a man between 35 and 55 years old in good health.

The DNA of the CDR3 is TGTGCCAGCAGTTACTCGGTCAGGGGGGCAGCTGAAGCTTTCTTT. It is translated as CASSYSVRGAAEAFF. The chain joins TRBV6-5 to TRBJ1-1; 7 bases are shared with TRBD1. The CDR3 loop spans 15 amino acids. Germline lookup yields CDR1 MNHEY and CDR2 SVGAGI. After removal of 0 bases from V and 6 bases from J, the junction contained 7 bases not matched to a gene.